The entry below describes one T cell receptor beta chain. Sequencing was performed with immunoSEQ multiplex PCR; in TCRdb, only in-frame clones are kept and a portion is missing. Of 190,000 or so clones listed, around 93% were seen once; the top ten hold over 1.1%. This sample stems from a study of control samples from healthy donors and cancer patients. The TCR sequence derives from a young man in good health. The sample consisted of blood.

This CDR3 is CASSLSGSGGYTF. CDR3 DNA sequence: TGCGCCAGCAGCTTATCAGGGTCGGGAGGCTACACCTTC. The rearrangement joins TRBV5-1 to TRBJ1-2, with D maybe TRBD1 (5 bases). This CDR3 is built from 13 residues. CDR1 is SGHRS, CDR2 YFSETQ, per germline. Trimming cost V 2 bases and J 8 bases, with 13 bases left between them.